This passage covers 25 T cell receptor beta chains from one sample sequenced in a study of human T cells and chemical hapten exposure. Noted time point: healthy volunteer bleed at 2 weeks. Extraction of total RNA was performed on unfractionated whole blood. TCRdb re-derived calls from the RACE reads in MiXCR, one entry per CDR3 protein. The sample gives about 130,000 distinct CDR3 sequences, roughly 9.5% of which show up once; around 2% is in the top ten. Sequenced material: whole blood. The receptors were gathered from a male donor in good health. Some clones in this sample may be carry-over from other donors' samples.

This clonotype was detected ten times or more. The chain carries TRBV6-1 and TRBJ2-1, with 13 bases lining up with TRBD2. The J segment lost 6 bases and the V segment lost 1 base, leaving 0 bases of the junction unmatched. The CDR3 has 15 amino acids. Germline values: CDR1 MNHNS, CDR2 SASEGT. CDR3 sequence reads: CASSEGTSGSNEQFF. Here the CDR3 DNA reads TGTGCCAGCAGTGAAGGGACTAGCGGGAGCAATGAGCAGTTCTTC.

The V gene is TRBV5-1, the J gene TRBJ2-7, with no clear D. Per germline, CDR1 SGHRS and CDR2 YFSETQ. Trimming removed 2 bases from V and 4 bases from J, with 13 bases in between. The CDR3 consists of 14 residues. The CDR3 DNA sequence: TGCGCCAGCAGCTTAACCCGGGTGACTTACGAGCAGTACTTC. It is translated as CASSLTRVTYEQYF.

The V call is TRBV19, the J call TRBJ1-2, with 7 positions matching TRBD1. Trimming cost V 3 bases and J 5 bases; bases outside gene matches: 9. Germline V gene lookup returns CDR1 LNHDA and CDR2 SQIVND (reference sequence). This CDR3 comprises 15 residues. The DNA of the CDR3 is TGTGCCAGTAGTATGGGGACAGCGACGGAGTATGGCTACACCTTC. It yields the protein CASSMGTATEYGYTF.

Here the CDR3 DNA reads TGTGCCAGCAGCTTAACTGAGACAGCGAATAACTATGGCTACACCTTC. Translating it yields CASSLTETANNYGYTF. V gene TRBV7-8 combines with J gene TRBJ1-2, with D perhaps TRBD1 (5 bases). The germline CDR1 and CDR2 sequences are SGHVS and FQNEAQ. The CDR3 is made up of 16 amino acids. V was trimmed by 2 bases and J by 1 base, leaving 14 bases between them.

The rearrangement uses TRBV30 and TRBJ1-5; D gene ambiguous. V dropped 0 bases and J dropped 4 bases, with 10 bases sitting between them. Germline values: CDR1 GTSNPN, CDR2 SVGIG (reference sequence). This CDR3 spans 14 amino acids. The CDR3 is CAWSVLQGNQPQHF. DNA of the CDR3: TGTGCCTGGAGTGTACTTCAAGGGAATCAGCCCCAGCATTTT. The full variable domain, completed using reference TRBV30 and TRBJ1-5, is SQTIHQWPATLVQPVGSPLSLECTVEGTSNPNLYWYRQAAGRGLQLLFYSVGIGQISSEVPQNLSASRPQDRQFILSSKKLLLSDSGFYLCAWSVLQGNQPQHFGDGTRLSIL.

This clonotype was recorded only once. A single base separates this from a much larger clone, so it may be a read error. The CDR3 end shows no conserved phenylalanine or tryptophan, and so a read error is likely. V and J are TRBV7-6 and TRBJ2-1; possible D gene TRBD2, 6 bases. CDR3 length equals 15 residues. Germline V gene data show CDR1 as SGHVS and CDR2 as FNYEAQ. Trimming removed 3 bases from V and 6 bases from J, with 15 bases in between. This CDR3 reads CASSLGGMTRNEQFL. In DNA, the CDR3 is TGTGCCAGCAGCTTGGGCGGGATGACCCGCAATGAGCAGTTCTTA.

This clonotype came up a few times. The chain recombines TRBV19 with TRBJ2-7, with D hard to call. This CDR3 has 15 residues. The germline V gene encodes CDR1 LNHDA and CDR2 SQIVND (reference sequence). Deletions cut 2 bases from V and 0 bases from J, with 11 bases between. The CDR3 spells CASSIRQASSYEQYF. CDR3 nucleotides: TGTGCCAGTAGTATACGGCAGGCAAGCTCCTACGAGCAGTACTTC.

This clonotype was seen a single time. The CDR3 DNA follows: TGCAGTGCCCAGAGGGGGGGCACTGAGCAGTTCTTC. Translation: CSAQRGGTEQFF. The chain joins TRBV20-1 to TRBJ2-1; TRBD2 is a possible D gene (7 bases). The CDR3 has 12 residues. V dropped 6 bases and J dropped 9 bases, with 15 bases sitting between them. Germline V gene sequence: CDR1 DFQATT, CDR2 SNEGSKA (reference sequence).

The chain joins TRBV6-5 to TRBJ2-5; weak D call: TRBD1 (6 bases). The CDR3 has 12 residues. CDR1 and CDR2 (germline): MNHEY, SVGAGI. V dropped 10 bases and J dropped 2 bases, with 11 bases sitting between them. Written as DNA, the CDR3 is TGTGCCACCCGGACAGTTCAAGAGACCCAGTACTTC. Translating gives CATRTVQETQYF.

The J gene is TRBJ2-1, the V gene TRBV11-2; D is unresolved. V was clipped by 5 bases and J by 0 bases, with 11 bases between them. The CDR3 is made up of 15 amino acids. Germline V lookup: CDR1 SGHAT, CDR2 FQNNGV. The chain's CDR3 is CASSLARSSYNEQFF. In nucleotides, the CDR3 is TGTGCCAGCAGCCTCGCCCGGAGCTCCTACAATGAGCAGTTCTTC. Full variable domain (missing parts from reference TRBV11-2 and TRBJ2-1): EAGVAQSPRYKIIEKRQSVAFWCNPISGHATLYWYQQILGQGPKLLIQFQNNGVVDDSQLPKDRFSAERLKGVDSTLKIQPAKLEDSAVYLCASSLARSSYNEQFFGPGTRLTVL.

This clonotype has a count of ten or more. V usage is TRBV9 and J usage is TRBJ1-2, with 8 bases that match TRBD1. The CDR3 runs 14 residues. Germline V gives CDR1 SGDLS, CDR2 YYNGEE. V dropped 2 bases and J dropped 4; count of bases not matched to a gene: 4. In DNA form, the CDR3 reads TGTGCCAGCAGCGTGGGGACAGGAGCCTATGGCTACACCTTC. Translated: CASSVGTGAYGYTF.

This clonotype has at least ten counts. This rearrangement joins TRBV27 to TRBJ2-7; 9 bases are shared with TRBD2. This CDR3 has 14 amino acids. The V gene end was trimmed by 7 bases and the J gene end by 3 bases; junction bases not matched to a gene: 7. Germline V CDR1 and CDR2: MNHEY, SMNVEV (reference sequence). CDR3 amino acids: CASMPGSGGYEQYF. CDR3 sequence (DNA): TGTGCCAGCATGCCCGGTAGCGGGGGCTACGAGCAGTACTTC.

The rearrangement uses TRBV6-6 and TRBJ1-1; TRBD1 aligns across 9 bases. CDR3 length: 12 residues. J gave up 8 bases and V 6 bases, and 4 bases lay outside the gene matches. CDR1 is MNHNY, CDR2 SVGAGI, per germline (reference sequence). The CDR3 DNA reads TGTGCCAGCAGAGGGACAGGGTTAGAAGCTTTCTTT. Residues: CASRGTGLEAFF.

In its sample, this clonotype was seen a few times. V usage is TRBV5-1 and J usage is TRBJ1-2, with D possibly being TRBD1 (5 bases). Trimming stripped 0 bases from V and 6 bases from J, with 15 bases between. CDR1 and CDR2 (germline): SGHRS, YFSETQ. The CDR3 runs to 15 residues. The CDR3 nucleotides read TGCGCCAGCAGCTTGGTAAGGGGCGCCCGAGATGGCTACACCTTC. Its protein product is CASSLVRGARDGYTF.

This chain uses TRBV6-5 with TRBJ1-1, with 10 bases matching TRBD1. V trimming: 6 bases; J trimming: 3 bases; junction bases outside the gene matches: 7. The CDR3 has 15 amino acids. CDR1 is MNHEY and CDR2 is SVGAGI in the germline V gene. CDR3 amino acids: CASSHTGTGDTEAFF. In nucleotides, the CDR3 is TGTGCCAGCAGCCATACCGGGACAGGGGACACTGAAGCTTTCTTT.

This clonotype was recorded many times. The J gene is TRBJ2-7, the V gene TRBV29-1; the match to TRBD1 covers 10 bases. Germline CDR1 is SQVTM and CDR2 is ANQGSEA. Unmatched junction bases numbered 6, after V lost 6 bases and J lost 4 bases. This CDR3 comprises 13 residues. The CDR3 protein is CSVRQGAVYEQYF. The DNA for the CDR3 is TGCAGCGTCCGACAGGGGGCGGTGTACGAGCAGTACTTC.

This clonotype was picked up a small number of times. The V gene is TRBV11-2, the J gene TRBJ1-2; 9 nucleotides agree with TRBD1. In germline, CDR1 is SGHAT, CDR2 FQNNGV. CDR3 size: 14 residues. V trimming: 5 bases; J trimming: 7 bases; junction bases outside the gene matches: 8. The CDR3 bases are TGTGCCAGCAGCCCCTCACAGGGGGCGCTTGGCTACACCTTC. It specifies CASSPSQGALGYTF.

This clonotype has ten or more counts. The chain links TRBV7-9 to TRBJ2-3; TRBD1 matches at 8 bases. V lost 3 bases, J lost 3 bases, and 8 bases stayed unmatched. The CDR3 loop spans 16 amino acids. CDR1 is SEHNR, CDR2 FQNEAQ, per germline (reference sequence). CDR3 nucleotide sequence: TGTGCCAGCAGCTTGTCAGGGGGCGCGGGGACAGATACGCAGTATTTT. This codes for CASSLSGGAGTDTQYF.

This clonotype was seen a few times. The V call is TRBV25-1, the J call TRBJ2-1, with 8 bases matching TRBD1. CDR1 and CDR2 (germline): MGHDK, SYGVNS. V lost 4 bases and J lost 3; bases outside the gene matches: 2. The CDR3 totals 14 residues. The CDR3 region has the DNA TGTGCCAGCAGTGCTGGACAGGGCTACAATGAGCAGTTCTTC. The encoded protein is CASSAGQGYNEQFF.

This rearrangement joins TRBV4-2 to TRBJ2-2; 7 bases map to TRBD2. Trimming cost V 1 base and J 1 base; bases outside gene matches: 6. The length of the CDR3 is 17 residues. Germline CDR1 and CDR2: LGHNA and YNFKEQ. CDR3 sequence reads: CASSQGGGTENTGELFF. The CDR3, as DNA: TGTGCCAGCAGCCAAGGGGGGGGGACTGAGAACACCGGGGAGCTGTTTTTT.

There are many counts of this clonotype. This chain connects TRBV3-1 to TRBJ2-1; tentatively, D is TRBD1 (6 bases). The ends were cut back, 0 bases at V and 6 bases at J, with 21 bases in the middle. The germline gives CDR1 LGHDT, CDR2 YNNKEL (reference sequence). This CDR3 region has 18 residues. CDR3 nucleotide sequence: TGTGCCAGCAGCCAAGATCGAGAGTTGGGGGCTGGTTTCAATGAGCAGTTCTTC. This codes for CASSQDRELGAGFNEQFF.

This clonotype was picked up a small number of times. The rearrangement uses TRBV7-9 and TRBJ2-5; the match to TRBD1 covers 8 bases. The CDR3 has 16 residues. V was clipped by 7 bases and J by 2 bases; unmatched bases: 12. The germline CDR1 and CDR2 sequences are SEHNR and FQNEAQ (reference sequence). The CDR3 spells CASTQLGTGPQETQYF. The CDR3 DNA reads TGTGCCAGCACCCAATTGGGGACAGGTCCTCAAGAGACCCAGTACTTC.

A few counts support this clonotype. The chain is built from TRBV7-9 and TRBJ2-5, with 13 bases that match TRBD2. CDR1 SEHNR and CDR2 FQNEAQ come from the germline V gene (reference sequence). This CDR3 spans 14 amino acids. V lost 6 bases, J lost 2 bases, and 0 bases stayed unmatched. CDR3 protein: CASRLAGGQETQYF. CDR3 DNA sequence: TGTGCCAGCAGACTAGCGGGAGGGCAAGAGACCCAGTACTTC.

This clonotype turned up a few times. J is TRBJ2-7 and V is TRBV5-1; 7 bases are a match to TRBD1. From germline, CDR1 is SGHRS and CDR2 YFSETQ. J gave up 5 bases and V 4 bases, and 6 bases lay outside the gene matches. The CDR3 has 13 residues. The CDR3 DNA reads as TGCGCCAGCAGCACAGGGACAGTTCACGAGCAGTACTTC. This translates into CASSTGTVHEQYF.

About this clonotype itself: Given a much more abundant clone one base away, this may be a read error. The chain is built from TRBV5-1 and TRBJ2-7; 14 bases map to TRBD2. The CDR3 sequence is 15 residues long. Germline CDR1 and CDR2: SGHRS and YFSETQ. The CDR3 loop reads CASSEGLAGVNEQCF. CDR3 DNA sequence: TGCGCCAGCAGCGAGGGACTAGCGGGAGTTAACGAGCAGTGCTTC.